This T cell receptor (beta chain) derives from a study of blood T cell repertoires in COVID-19. Measured with immunoSEQ multiplex PCR; TCRdb has only the in-frame clones, and not every one. The sample shows roughly 93,000 clones, 80% to 90% of them seen only once. The CDR3 extends over 14 amino acids. V gave up 3 bases and J gave up 3 bases; unmatched junction bases: 5. Germline CDR1 and CDR2: SEHNR and FQNEAQ (reference sequence). Material: peripheral blood. This TCR derives from a human donor in a cohort sampled during active COVID-19. This chain links TRBV7-9 with TRBJ2-7; 7 bases align to TRBD2. For the CDR3, the DNA is TGTGCCAGCAGCTTGGGACGGGAGGTCTACGAGCAGTACTTC. It codes for CASSLGREVYEQYF.